This T cell receptor beta chain was retrieved from a study of T cells in localized non-small cell lung cancer. Libraries were prepared by immunoSEQ multiplex PCR; TCRdb keeps only in-frame clonotypes and omits some of them. The sample records fewer than 45,000 clones, around 83% being singletons. This clone occurred once. The antigen remains undetermined. Germline CDR1 and CDR2: KGHSH and LQKENI. CDR3 length: 15 amino acids. The V end was cut by 2 bases, the J end by 4 bases, with 14 bases between. Regarding the study as a whole: Turning up in adjacent lung were a median 57 of the top 100 tumor clones. Uninvolved adjacent lung showed higher T cell clonality than tumor. Elevated blood T cell density was associated with longer overall survival.

The sequence was obtained from a woman between 18 and 50 years old with stage III lung adenocarcinoma. V is TRBV18 and J is TRBJ1-1; the D gene is possibly TRBD1 (5 bases). This sample comprised peripheral blood, obtained before any cancer treatment. CDR3: CASSPSRGEGTEAFF. CDR3 DNA: TGTGCCAGCTCACCATCCCGGGGCGAGGGCACTGAAGCTTTCTTT.